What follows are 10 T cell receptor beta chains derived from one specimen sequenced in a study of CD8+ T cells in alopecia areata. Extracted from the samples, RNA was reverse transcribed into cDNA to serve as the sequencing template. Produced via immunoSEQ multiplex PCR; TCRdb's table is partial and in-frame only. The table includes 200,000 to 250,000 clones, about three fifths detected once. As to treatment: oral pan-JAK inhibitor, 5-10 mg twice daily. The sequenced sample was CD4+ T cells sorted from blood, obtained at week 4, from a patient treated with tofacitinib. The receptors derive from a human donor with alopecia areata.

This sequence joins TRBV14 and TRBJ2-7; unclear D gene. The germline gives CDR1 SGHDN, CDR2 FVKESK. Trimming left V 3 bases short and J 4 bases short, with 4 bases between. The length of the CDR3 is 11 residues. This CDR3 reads CASSHGYEQYF. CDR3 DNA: TGTGCCAGCAGCCACGGGTACGAGCAGTACTTC.

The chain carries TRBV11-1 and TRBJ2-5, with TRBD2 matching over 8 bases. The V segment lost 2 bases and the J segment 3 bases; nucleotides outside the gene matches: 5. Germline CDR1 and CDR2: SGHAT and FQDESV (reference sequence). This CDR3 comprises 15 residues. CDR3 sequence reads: CASSLHGGAKETQYF. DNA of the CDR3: TGTGCCAGCAGCTTACACGGGGGGGCCAAAGAGACCCAGTACTTC.

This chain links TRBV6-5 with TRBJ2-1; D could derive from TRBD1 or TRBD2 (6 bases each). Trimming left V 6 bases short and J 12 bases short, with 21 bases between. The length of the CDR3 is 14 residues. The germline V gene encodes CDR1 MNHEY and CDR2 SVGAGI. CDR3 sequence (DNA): TGTGCCAGCAGCTTAGGGGGGCCCTTCGGTAGGCAGTTCTTC. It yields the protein CASSLGGPFGRQFF.

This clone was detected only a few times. CDR3 nucleotide sequence: TGTGCCGGAAGAGGACAGGGCACTGAAGCTTTCTTT. Amino acids: CAGRGQGTEAFF. The chain uses TRBV30 and TRBJ1-1, with 8 nucleotides matching TRBD1. The CDR3 totals 12 residues. Losses at the gene ends were 8 bases for V and 4 bases for J; bases not matched to a gene: 6. Germline V gene lookup returns CDR1 GTSNPN and CDR2 SVGIG (reference sequence). Based on the CDR3 plus reference TRBV30 and TRBJ1-1, the full variable domain is SQTIHQWPATLVQPVGSPLSLECTVEGTSNPNLYWYRQAAGRGLQLLFYSVGIGQISSEVPQNLSASRPQDRQFILSSKKLLLSDSGFYLCAGRGQGTEAFFGQGTRLTVV.

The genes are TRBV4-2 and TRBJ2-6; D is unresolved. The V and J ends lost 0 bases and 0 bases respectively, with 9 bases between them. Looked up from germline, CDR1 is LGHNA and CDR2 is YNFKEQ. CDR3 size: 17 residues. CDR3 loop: CASSQEISTSGANVLTF. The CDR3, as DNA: TGTGCCAGCAGCCAAGAGATCTCCACCTCTGGGGCCAACGTCCTGACTTTC.

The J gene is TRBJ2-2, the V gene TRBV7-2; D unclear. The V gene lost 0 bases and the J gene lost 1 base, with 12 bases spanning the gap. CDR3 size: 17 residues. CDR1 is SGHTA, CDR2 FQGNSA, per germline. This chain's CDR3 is CASSLAPRTVNTGELFF. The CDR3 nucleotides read TGTGCCAGCAGCTTAGCGCCTAGGACGGTGAACACCGGGGAGCTGTTTTTT.

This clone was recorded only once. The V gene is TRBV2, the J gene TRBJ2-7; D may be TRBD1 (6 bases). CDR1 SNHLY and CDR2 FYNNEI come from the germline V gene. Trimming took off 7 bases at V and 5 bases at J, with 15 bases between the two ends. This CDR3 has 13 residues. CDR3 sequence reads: CASTGASGDEQYF. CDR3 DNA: TGTGCCAGCACAGGGGCCTCTGGCGACGAGCAGTACTTC.

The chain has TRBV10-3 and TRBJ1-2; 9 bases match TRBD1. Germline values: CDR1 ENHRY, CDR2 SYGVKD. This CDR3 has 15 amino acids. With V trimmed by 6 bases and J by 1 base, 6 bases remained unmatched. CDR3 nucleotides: TGTGCCATCAGGGAGGACAGGGGAGATAACTATGGCTACACCTTC. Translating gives CAIREDRGDNYGYTF.

The CDR3 region is CAWSTGGGNGYTF. The CDR3 region has the DNA TGTGCCTGGAGTACAGGGGGCGGTAATGGCTACACCTTC. The rearrangement joins TRBV30 to TRBJ1-2, with 9 bases fitting TRBD1. The CDR3 runs to 13 residues. With V trimmed by 2 bases and J by 6 bases, 4 bases remained unmatched. Germline CDR1 GTSNPN, CDR2 SVGIG (reference sequence). Full variable domain (outside the CDR3, taken from reference TRBV30 and TRBJ1-2): SQTIHQWPATLVQPVGSPLSLECTVEGTSNPNLYWYRQAAGRGLQLLFYSVGIGQISSEVPQNLSASRPQDRQFILSSKKLLLSDSGFYLCAWSTGGGNGYTFGSGTRLTVV.

The CDR3 is CSVSDRNTEAFF. The CDR3 DNA sequence: TGCAGCGTATCGGACAGGAACACTGAAGCTTTCTTT. The V gene is TRBV29-1, the J gene TRBJ1-1; D perhaps matches TRBD1 (6 bases). From germline, CDR1 is SQVTM and CDR2 ANQGSEA. The CDR3 consists of 12 residues. The V and J ends lost 6 bases and 1 base respectively, with 9 bases between them.